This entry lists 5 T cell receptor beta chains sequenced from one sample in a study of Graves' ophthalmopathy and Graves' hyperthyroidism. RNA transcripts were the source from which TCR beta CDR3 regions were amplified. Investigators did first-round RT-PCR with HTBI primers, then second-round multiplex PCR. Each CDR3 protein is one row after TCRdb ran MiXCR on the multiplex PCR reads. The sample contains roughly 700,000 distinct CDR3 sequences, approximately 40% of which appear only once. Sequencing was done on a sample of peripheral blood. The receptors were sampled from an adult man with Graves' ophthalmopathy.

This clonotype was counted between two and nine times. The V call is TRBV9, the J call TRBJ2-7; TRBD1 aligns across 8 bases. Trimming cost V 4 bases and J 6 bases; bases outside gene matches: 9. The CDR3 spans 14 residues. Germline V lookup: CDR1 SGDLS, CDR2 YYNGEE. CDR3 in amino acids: CASSRGNRGVEQYF. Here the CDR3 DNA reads TGTGCCAGCAGCCGAGGGAACAGGGGGGTCGAGCAGTACTTC.

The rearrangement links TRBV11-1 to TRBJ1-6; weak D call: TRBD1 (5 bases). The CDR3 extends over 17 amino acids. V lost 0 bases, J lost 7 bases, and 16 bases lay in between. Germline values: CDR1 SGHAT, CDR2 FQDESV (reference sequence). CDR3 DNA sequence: TGTGCCAGCAGCTTAGCGGTTGCAGGGCAGGCCAATTCACCCCTCCACTTT. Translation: CASSLAVAGQANSPLHF.

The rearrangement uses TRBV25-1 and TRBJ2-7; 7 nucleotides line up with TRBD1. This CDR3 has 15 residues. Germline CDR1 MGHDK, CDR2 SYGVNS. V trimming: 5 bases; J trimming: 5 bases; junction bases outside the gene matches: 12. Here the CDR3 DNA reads TGTGCCAGCAGTACCCCGACAGGGTCGGGCCACGAGCAGTACTTC. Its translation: CASSTPTGSGHEQYF.

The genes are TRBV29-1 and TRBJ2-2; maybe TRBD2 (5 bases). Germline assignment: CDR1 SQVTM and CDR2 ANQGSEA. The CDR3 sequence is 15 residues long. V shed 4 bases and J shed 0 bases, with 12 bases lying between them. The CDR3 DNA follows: TGCAGCGTTGGGGTCCGGGGAGCGAACACCGGGGAGCTGTTTTTT. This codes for CSVGVRGANTGELFF.

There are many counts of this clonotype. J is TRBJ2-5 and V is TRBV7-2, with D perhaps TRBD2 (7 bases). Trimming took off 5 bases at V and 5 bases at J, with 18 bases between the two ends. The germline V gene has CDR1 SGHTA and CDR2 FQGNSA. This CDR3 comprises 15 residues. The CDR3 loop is CASSPGGPTQETQYF. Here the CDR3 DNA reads TGTGCCAGCAGCCCGGGGGGCCCAACCCAGGAGACCCAGTACTTC.